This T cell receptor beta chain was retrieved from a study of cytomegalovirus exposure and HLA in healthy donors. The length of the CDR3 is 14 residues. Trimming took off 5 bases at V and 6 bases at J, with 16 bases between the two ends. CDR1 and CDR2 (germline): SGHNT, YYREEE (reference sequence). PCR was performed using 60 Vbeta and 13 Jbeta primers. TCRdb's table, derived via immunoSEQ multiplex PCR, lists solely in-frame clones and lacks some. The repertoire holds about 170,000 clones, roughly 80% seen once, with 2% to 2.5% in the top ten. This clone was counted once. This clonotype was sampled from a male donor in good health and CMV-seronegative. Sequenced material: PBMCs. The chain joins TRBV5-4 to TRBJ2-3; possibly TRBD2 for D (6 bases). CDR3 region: CASSSGNGVDTQYF. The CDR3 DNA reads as TGTGCCAGCAGTAGCGGCAATGGGGTGGATACGCAGTATTTT.